This T cell receptor (beta chain) originates from a study of T-cell reconstitution after alpha-beta-depleted transplantation in children. Looked up from germline, CDR1 is SGHRS and CDR2 is YFSETQ. The CDR3 is 15 amino acids. Of note for this clonotype: Relative to the germline gene, one junction end is altered; a read error may explain this.

Unique molecular identifiers were incorporated when the TCRbeta library was constructed. TCRdb reprocessed the PCR reads with MiXCR, giving one entry per CDR3 protein. Of 150,000 to 200,000 distinct CDR3 sequences in the sample, roughly 15% were seen once. This specimen was PBMCs from the stem cell graft donor, taken from the stem cell graft. This chain links TRBV5-1 with TRBJ2-5, with 9 bases that match TRBD2. This TCR derives from a human donor who donated a stem cell graft to a child with acute lymphoblastic leukemia. CDR3 in amino acids: CASSSGLAAQENQYF. DNA for the CDR3: TGCGCCAGCAGCTCGGGACTAGCCGCTCAAGAGAACCAGTACTTC.